The 26 T cell receptor beta chains presented below share a single source sample, sequenced in a study of T cells in Graves' hyperthyroidism and ophthalmopathy. TCR beta CDR3 regions were amplified from RNA. The HTBI primer set served for first-round RT-PCR of the TCR CDR3. TCRdb recomputed calls from the multiplex PCR reads with MiXCR, one row per CDR3 protein. The top ten hold approximately 57% of the sample, which has approximately 300,000 distinct CDR3 sequences, 15% to 20% seen once. The specimen sequenced was blood. The receptors were gathered from a woman aged 55-75 years with Graves' ophthalmopathy.

This clonotype was recorded many times. This chain joins TRBV7-2 and TRBJ1-3; no clear D gene. V gave up 1 base and J gave up 4 bases, with 5 bases separating them. Germline-derived CDR1 and CDR2 are SGHTA and FQGNSA. This CDR3 is built from 13 residues. The CDR3 sequence is CASSLVSGNTIYF. In DNA form, the CDR3 reads TGTGCCAGCAGCTTAGTCTCGGGAAACACCATATATTTT.

This clonotype has just a few counts. The chain has TRBV6-2 or TRBV6-3 and TRBJ1-2; D unresolved. V lost 5 bases and J lost 1, with 11 bases in between. The CDR3 loop spans 14 amino acids. From germline, CDR1 is MNHEY and CDR2 SVGEGT. CDR3 sequence: CASSQRVNNYGYTF. CDR3 nucleotides: TGTGCCAGCAGTCAAAGAGTTAATAACTATGGCTACACCTTC.

Ten or more counts support this clonotype. The J gene is TRBJ2-1, the V gene TRBV7-2; no clear D gene. This CDR3 has 11 amino acids. The V end lost 8 bases, the J end lost 1 base, and 3 bases lay between the germline ends. Germline V lookup: CDR1 SGHTA, CDR2 FQGNSA. CDR3 DNA: TGTGCCAGCCAATCCTACAATGAGCAGTTCTTC. Amino acids: CASQSYNEQFF.

This chain uses TRBV19 with TRBJ1-2; tentative D call: TRBD1 (5 bases). Trimming took 6 bases from V and 3 from J, leaving 14 bases between them. There are 14 residues in the CDR3. Germline V gene sequence: CDR1 LNHDA, CDR2 SQIVND (reference sequence). This CDR3 reads CASSPIGGDYGYTF. CDR3 in DNA: TGTGCCAGTAGCCCGATCGGAGGGGACTATGGCTACACCTTC.

This clonotype was detected many times. This chain joins TRBV6-1 and TRBJ2-7, with D possibly being TRBD1 (6 bases). This CDR3 has 14 amino acids. Germline V CDR1 and CDR2: MNHNS, SASEGT. V lost 6 bases to trimming and J lost 4 bases, with 16 bases between them. CDR3 loop: CASSPGARAYEQYF. CDR3 bases: TGTGCCAGCAGCCCAGGGGCGAGGGCTTACGAGCAGTACTTC.

As for this clonotype: A much larger clone differs by one base, so this may be a read error. This rearrangement joins TRBV10-3 to TRBJ2-5; weak D call: TRBD1 (5 bases). The length of the CDR3 is 13 residues. CDR1 ENHRY and CDR2 SYGVKD come from the germline V gene. The CDR3 is CAISDPREEIQYF. CDR3 nucleotide sequence: TGTGCCATCAGTGACCCCAGGGAAGAGATCCAGTACTTC.

The chain combines TRBV30 with TRBJ2-7; D perhaps matches TRBD1 (7 bases). V dropped 2 bases and J dropped 3 bases, with 14 bases sitting between them. CDR1 and CDR2 from the germline V gene are GTSNPN and SVGIG (reference sequence). The CDR3 totals 14 residues. CDR3 sequence reads: CAWSRGGGIYEQYF. CDR3 bases: TGTGCCTGGAGTCGAGGGGGCGGGATCTACGAGCAGTACTTC.

This clonotype occurred many times. The chain uses TRBV5-1 and TRBJ2-7; 8 bases fit TRBD1. Germline V CDR1 and CDR2: SGHRS, YFSETQ. Trimming took 5 bases from V and 1 from J; bases not matched to a gene: 8. The CDR3 contains 15 residues. CDR3 nucleotides: TGCGCCAGCAGAACCGGACAGGGTGCGTCCTACGAGCAGTACTTC. This sequence encodes CASRTGQGASYEQYF.

This clonotype was recorded many times. The genes are TRBV7-3 and TRBJ1-1; 7 positions agree with TRBD1. The germline CDR1 and CDR2 sequences are SGHTA and FQGTGA. The junction had 3 bases not matched to a gene; V was cut back by 2 bases and J by 6 bases. This CDR3 has 13 residues. The CDR3 DNA sequence: TGTGCCAGCAGCTTAGACAGGGATGCTGAAGCTTTCTTT. It codes for CASSLDRDAEAFF.

In its sample, this clonotype was seen a few times. V is TRBV20-1 and J is TRBJ1-4; TRBD1 aligns across 9 bases. J was trimmed by 5 bases and V by 3 bases; bases with no gene match: 1. Germline V gene data show CDR1 as DFQATT and CDR2 as SNEGSKA (reference sequence). The CDR3 has 13 amino acids. CDR3 nucleotides: TGCAGTGCTAGGGGGACAGGGAATGAAAAACTGTTTTTT. Residues: CSARGTGNEKLFF.

This clonotype was counted many times. This rearrangement joins TRBV27 to TRBJ2-3; 12 bases map to TRBD2. V was clipped by 6 bases and J by 12 bases; unmatched bases: 16. The CDR3 consists of 16 residues. Per the germline V gene, CDR1 is MNHEY and CDR2 is SMNVEV (reference sequence). In nucleotides, the CDR3 is TGTGCCAGCAGCCTACCTGGACTAGCGGGGACATTTAACCAGTATTTT. Its translation: CASSLPGLAGTFNQYF.

This clonotype came up a few times. The chain joins TRBV20-1 to TRBJ2-2; 13 bases fit TRBD2. The CDR3 contains 18 residues. J lost 3 bases, V lost 2 bases, and 9 bases had no gene match. CDR1 and CDR2 (germline): DFQATT, SNEGSKA (reference sequence). The CDR3 sequence: CSARRDEGLAGYTGELFF. DNA for the CDR3: TGCAGTGCTAGACGGGACGAGGGACTAGCGGGGTACACCGGGGAGCTGTTTTTT.

The gene calls are TRBV7-8 and TRBJ1-2; maybe TRBD1 (6 bases). CDR1 is SGHVS, CDR2 FQNEAQ, per germline. This CDR3 has 12 residues. Trimming took 3 bases from V and 8 from J, leaving 10 bases between them. CDR3 in DNA: TGTGCCAGCAGCTTTAGGGGGGGAGGCTACACCTTC. It yields the protein CASSFRGGGYTF.

The chain employs TRBV6-1 and TRBJ2-5, with 7 positions matching TRBD2. The CDR3 runs to 14 residues. CDR1 and CDR2 from the germline V gene are MNHNS and SASEGT. Trimming removed 4 bases from V and 5 bases from J; junction bases left unmatched: 7. CDR3 loop: CASSVTIGGETQYF. The CDR3 DNA is TGTGCCAGCAGTGTTACAATCGGGGGGGAGACCCAGTACTTC.

At least ten counts were recorded for this clonotype. The chain links TRBV7-2 to TRBJ1-2, with 9 bases lining up with TRBD1. Trimming at V came to 1 base and at J to 7 bases, leaving 7 bases not matched to a gene. Germline values: CDR1 SGHTA, CDR2 FQGNSA. This CDR3 is built from 15 residues. CDR3 sequence: CASSLDTGGGSGYTF. The CDR3 DNA reads as TGTGCCAGCAGCTTAGATACAGGGGGCGGTAGTGGCTACACCTTC.

There are many counts of this clonotype. The rearrangement uses TRBV20-1 and TRBJ2-7; 8 positions agree with TRBD1. The germline V gene encodes CDR1 DFQATT and CDR2 SNEGSKA (reference sequence). V was clipped by 3 bases and J by 5 bases; unmatched bases: 9. The CDR3 has 14 amino acids. The CDR3 is CSARDRTGSDEQYF. For the CDR3, the DNA is TGCAGTGCTAGGGATCGGACAGGGTCCGACGAGCAGTACTTC.

V and J are TRBV29-1 and TRBJ2-5, with a weak D call TRBD1 (7 bases). The CDR3 length is 13 residues. CDR1 SQVTM and CDR2 ANQGSEA come from the germline V gene. The germline V and J ends were trimmed by 1 base and 5 bases, with 11 bases remaining between them. The CDR3 is CSVEGPGGETQYF. The CDR3 DNA follows: TGCAGCGTTGAAGGGCCAGGGGGGGAGACCCAGTACTTC.

The table lists this clonotype with many counts. The V and J genes are TRBV7-2 and TRBJ2-5; D is perhaps TRBD1 or TRBD2 (5 bases each). CDR1 is SGHTA and CDR2 is FQGNSA in the germline V gene. The CDR3 has 15 residues. V was trimmed by 5 bases and J by 2 bases, leaving 15 bases between them. The chain's CDR3 is CASSTGTVLQETQYF. The CDR3, as DNA: TGTGCCAGCAGCACCGGGACCGTCCTTCAAGAGACCCAGTACTTC.

The table lists this clonotype with many counts. This sequence joins TRBV11-2 and TRBJ1-1; D remains unclear. CDR1 and CDR2 from the germline V gene are SGHAT and FQNNGV. CDR3 length equals 14 residues. The V end lost 5 bases, the J end lost 3 bases, and 13 bases lay between the germline ends. Here the CDR3 reads CASSLTGSYTEAFF. DNA of the CDR3: TGTGCCAGCAGCCTAACCGGGTCGTACACTGAAGCTTTCTTT.

The table lists this clonotype with a few counts. The chain has TRBV9 and TRBJ2-3, with D perhaps matching TRBD1 (5 bases). Trimming stripped 0 bases from V and 4 bases from J, with 9 bases between. CDR1 and CDR2 from the germline V gene are SGDLS and YYNGEE. CDR3 length equals 14 residues. This chain's CDR3 is CASSVGGASDTQYF. The CDR3, as DNA: TGTGCCAGCAGCGTAGGTGGGGCGTCAGATACGCAGTATTTT.

This clonotype has ten or more counts. The CDR3 coding sequence is TGCGCCAGCAGCCCGGGGTTACTCACAGATACGCAGTATTTT. This encodes CASSPGLLTDTQYF. This chain links TRBV5-1 with TRBJ2-3, with D perhaps matching TRBD2 (5 bases). V lost 4 bases and J 2 bases, leaving 11 bases between the germline ends. The CDR3 consists of 14 residues. Germline CDR1 reads SGHRS; CDR2 reads YFSETQ.

This clonotype was counted at least ten times. The J gene is TRBJ2-3, the V gene TRBV12-3 or TRBV12-4; 13 bases line up with TRBD2. This CDR3 has 22 amino acids. V lost 5 bases and J lost 2; bases outside the gene matches: 22. The DNA of the CDR3 is TGTGCCAGCAGTGGACTAGCGGGGGTTCCCCCGGTGGTTTCGCAGGACACAGATACGCAGTATTTT. The encoded protein is CASSGLAGVPPVVSQDTDTQYF.

This clonotype was detected many times. The chain combines TRBV28 with TRBJ2-2; D gene uncertain. The CDR3 runs to 12 residues. The V gene's germline CDR1 is MDHEN and CDR2 SYDVKM. Trimming took 6 bases from V and 9 from J, leaving 11 bases between them. The CDR3 sequence: CASSIDLRELFF. CDR3 in DNA: TGTGCCAGCAGCATAGATTTGCGGGAGCTGTTTTTT.

V usage is TRBV18 and J usage is TRBJ1-5; 10 positions agree with TRBD1. The CDR3 totals 15 residues. Germline CDR1 and CDR2: KGHSH and LQKENI. Losses at the gene ends were 4 bases for V and 4 bases for J; bases not matched to a gene: 4. DNA of the CDR3: TGTGCCAGCTCACGGTGGGGACAGGGGAATCAGCCCCAGCATTTT. As protein: CASSRWGQGNQPQHF. Together with reference TRBV18 and TRBJ1-5, the CDR3 gives the full variable domain: NAGVMQNPRHLVRRRGQEARLRCSPMKGHSHVYWYRQLPEEGLKFMVYLQKENIIDESGMPKERFSAEFPKEGPSILRIQQVVRGDSAAYFCASSRWGQGNQPQHFGDGTRLSIL.

This clonotype was picked up many times. The gene calls are TRBV28 and TRBJ1-4; D unresolved. The V and J ends lost 6 bases and 8 bases respectively, with 19 bases between them. Per the germline V gene, CDR1 is MDHEN and CDR2 is SYDVKM. The CDR3 length is 15 residues. CDR3 amino acids: CASSPANGVREKLFF. The DNA for the CDR3 is TGTGCCAGCAGCCCCGCGAACGGGGTTAGGGAAAAACTGTTTTTT.

This clonotype was seen ten or more times. The J gene is TRBJ2-3, the V gene TRBV9; 7 bases line up with TRBD1. V shed 0 bases, J shed 2 bases, and the junction held 6 bases outside the gene matches. The CDR3 totals 16 residues. The V gene's germline CDR1 is SGDLS and CDR2 YYNGEE. The CDR3: CASSVVLTGDTDTQYF. The CDR3 bases are TGTGCCAGCAGCGTAGTTCTCACAGGGGACACAGATACGCAGTATTTT.